This TCR beta chain was obtained from a study of cytomegalovirus exposure and HLA in healthy donors. Findings and caveats of the study: Investigators reported 150 to 200 TCR beta chains as tied to cytomegalovirus. In a later analysis, a missense DCLRE1C variant was linked to TCR beta V- and J-gene trimming.

Germline V gene lookup returns CDR1 SQVTM and CDR2 ANQGSEA. With 0 bases removed from V and 5 bases from J, the gap between germline ends came to 10 bases. This CDR3 has 13 amino acids. Regarding this clone: Antigen: not known.

Use of 60 Vbeta and 13 Jbeta primers characterized the PCR. Only in-frame clones appear in the TCRdb table, and some are missing; sequencing was by immunoSEQ multiplex PCR. The sample has some 54,000 clones, around 81% seen once. The chain links TRBV29-1 to TRBJ1-2; D gene uncertain. The sample comprised PBMCs. This receptor was taken from a male donor in good health and CMV-seronegative. For the CDR3, the DNA is TGCAGCGTTGAAGATGGGAGCCTTTATGGCTACACCTTC. Translated, it gives CSVEDGSLYGYTF.